These 19 T cell receptor beta chains were all obtained from the same sample, sequenced in a study of molecular identifiers for immune sequencing clone quantification (dated by TCRdb to the late 2010s). The library relied on PCR. The sequencing machine was an Illumina HiSeq 4000. TCRdb reprocessed the public reads (quality trimming at Q25 with fastp, clone calling with MiXCR) and kept in-frame beta chains. Each entry is one CDR3 protein sequence, shown with its most common DNA and genes. Within this sample are 550,000 to 750,000 distinct CDR3 sequences, with roughly 21% of them counted one time only. The top ten clonotypes cover 0.7% to 1% of the sample. The sequenced material came from naive CD8+ T cells from blood, with Jurkat cell RNA spiked in. Taken with the paper, the label for cell subset or site translates to: FACS-sorted CD8+CD4-CCR7+CD45RA+ naive T cells. The receptors come from a human donor in good health. Some libraries in this study had Jurkat cell RNA spiked in.

This clonotype has a handful of counts. The chain is built from TRBV20-1 and TRBJ1-1; D is ambiguous. Germline-derived CDR1 and CDR2 are DFQATT and SNEGSKA (reference sequence). CDR3 length: 13 residues. The ends were cut back, 0 bases at V and 3 bases at J, with 8 bases in the middle. This CDR3 is CSARESRYTEAFF. The DNA of the CDR3 is TGCAGTGCTAGAGAATCTCGGTACACTGAAGCTTTCTTT.

This clonotype has at least ten counts. In nucleotides, the CDR3 is TGCGCCAGCAGCCAAGAGGTAGAAGGCTGGCTGAACACTGAAGCTTTCTTT. Encoded protein: CASSQEVEGWLNTEAFF. This chain uses TRBV4-3 with TRBJ1-1; D gene ambiguous. The CDR3 is 17 residues long. CDR1 LGHNA and CDR2 YSLEER come from the germline V gene. Trimming shortened V by 0 bases and J by 0 bases, and 14 bases separated the two germline ends.

This clonotype occurred many times. The chain joins TRBV11-2 to TRBJ1-2; TRBD1 agrees at 7 bases. The CDR3 consists of 13 residues. The junction had 5 bases not matched to a gene; V was cut back by 6 bases and J by 4 bases. CDR1 and CDR2 (germline): SGHAT, FQNNGV. CDR3 nucleotides: TGTGCCAGCAGTCTCAGGGGGACCTATGGCTACACCTTC. This translates into CASSLRGTYGYTF.

This clonotype was observed at least ten times. The genes are TRBV27 and TRBJ2-7, with TRBD2 matching 7 bases. The V and J ends lost 8 bases and 3 bases, in that order; junction bases with no gene match: 13. Germline V gene lookup returns CDR1 MNHEY and CDR2 SMNVEV (reference sequence). There are 15 residues in the CDR3. CDR3 sequence (DNA): TGTGCCAGCGGTATAGCGGGCAACGTCCACTACGAGCAGTACTTC. It yields the protein CASGIAGNVHYEQYF.

The V and J genes are TRBV6-5 and TRBJ2-7; D unresolved. The V and J ends lost 1 base and 4 bases respectively, with 8 bases between them. Germline V CDR1 and CDR2: MNHEY, SVGAGI. The length of the CDR3 is 13 residues. CDR3 sequence: CASSYYGGYEQYF. Written as DNA, the CDR3 is TGTGCCAGCAGTTACTACGGTGGGTACGAGCAGTACTTC.

This clonotype showed up many times. This chain uses TRBV5-6 with TRBJ2-3; tentatively, D is TRBD1 (5 bases). The CDR3 spans 16 residues. Germline loops: CDR1 SGHDT, CDR2 YYEEEE. Trimming took off 0 bases at V and 0 bases at J, with 11 bases between the two ends. CDR3 DNA sequence: TGTGCCAGCAGCTTGGGGTCGACAGTTAGCACAGATACGCAGTATTTT. Translated, it gives CASSLGSTVSTDTQYF.

Of note for this clonotype: The junction departs from the called germline gene at one end, perhaps through a read error. This chain connects TRBV27 to TRBJ2-1, with unresolved D. Per the germline V gene, CDR1 is MNHEY and CDR2 is SMNVEV (reference sequence). The CDR3 is made up of 14 amino acids. CDR3 loop: CASSLEASGNEQFF. CDR3 DNA sequence: TGCGCCAGCAGTTTAGAGGCTTCGGGCAATGAGCAGTTCTTC.

This sequence joins TRBV20-1 and TRBJ2-7; 14 bases line up with TRBD2. Trimming at V came to 6 bases and at J to 1 base, leaving 8 bases not matched to a gene. The germline V gene encodes CDR1 DFQATT and CDR2 SNEGSKA (reference sequence). CDR3 length: 16 residues. The CDR3: CSATTGTSGSSYEQYF. The CDR3 nucleotides are TGCAGTGCCACTACCGGGACTAGCGGGAGTTCCTACGAGCAGTACTTC.

V usage is TRBV3-1 and J usage is TRBJ2-5, with D uncertain. V was shortened by 8 bases and J by 1 base, with 14 bases between the two germline ends. The CDR3 loop spans 14 amino acids. Germline lookup yields CDR1 LGHDT and CDR2 YNNKEL (reference sequence). This CDR3 reads CASGLSESQETQYF. For the CDR3, the DNA is TGTGCCAGCGGCCTCTCAGAATCCCAAGAGACCCAGTACTTC.

The chain carries TRBV12-3 or TRBV12-4 and TRBJ1-4, with D hard to call. V was trimmed by 6 bases and J by 0 bases, leaving 11 bases between them. CDR3 length: 15 residues. This CDR3 is CASRQSSSTNEKLFF. The DNA of the CDR3 is TGTGCCAGCAGACAGTCATCTTCAACTAATGAAAAACTGTTTTTT.

This clonotype was counted at least ten times. The V gene is TRBV6-2 or TRBV6-3, the J gene TRBJ2-7, with 7 bases fitting TRBD2. Germline lookup yields CDR1 MNHEY and CDR2 SVGEGT. The CDR3 runs to 15 residues. V was clipped by 2 bases and J by 3 bases; unmatched bases: 7. CDR3: CASSYVGSGYYEQYF. DNA for the CDR3: TGTGCCAGCAGTTACGTGGGTAGCGGGTACTACGAGCAGTACTTC.

This clonotype was recorded at least ten times. The rearrangement links TRBV20-1 to TRBJ2-5, with D unresolved. Per germline, CDR1 DFQATT and CDR2 SNEGSKA (reference sequence). There are 12 residues in the CDR3. Trimming took 6 bases from V and 5 from J, leaving 13 bases between them. The CDR3 nucleotides read TGCAGTGCAACGGACGTGGCGGAGACCCAGTACTTC. This encodes CSATDVAETQYF.

As regards this clonotype: A single base separates this from a much larger clone, so it may be a read error. The rearrangement uses TRBV5-1 and TRBJ1-4; no clear D. The CDR3 extends over 15 amino acids. Germline-derived CDR1 and CDR2 are SGHRS and YFSETQ. The chain's CDR3 is CASSFISATNEKLSF. The CDR3 coding sequence is TGCGCCAGCAGCTTTATTTCAGCAACTAATGAAAAACTGTCTTTT.

This clonotype was observed at least ten times. The chain recombines TRBV30 with TRBJ2-2; a weak D match, TRBD1 (5 bases). The germline V and J ends were trimmed by 4 bases and 5 bases, with 17 bases remaining between them. From germline, CDR1 is GTSNPN and CDR2 SVGIG (reference sequence). The CDR3 contains 15 residues. The CDR3 spells CAWTPLGVWTGELFF. The CDR3 DNA reads as TGTGCCTGGACGCCGTTAGGGGTCTGGACCGGGGAGCTGTTTTTT.

This clonotype was counted at least ten times. The chain combines TRBV4-2 with TRBJ2-7; D possibly matches TRBD1 or TRBD2 (5 bases each). The V gene's germline CDR1 is LGHNA and CDR2 YNFKEQ. Trimming left V 0 bases short and J 4 bases short, with 16 bases between. The CDR3 has 16 residues. The CDR3 DNA reads TGTGCCAGCAGCCAAGATTGGTCCTTGGGGGATTACGAGCAGTACTTC. Translating gives CASSQDWSLGDYEQYF.

This clonotype was detected many times. The junction and the germline gene differ at one end; a read error may be behind it. The chain links TRBV6-2 or TRBV6-3 to TRBJ2-1, with no clear D. There are 12 residues in the CDR3. Germline CDR1 reads MNHEY; CDR2 reads SVGEGT. Written as DNA, the CDR3 is TGTGCCAGCAGTTACCCCTCTAATGGGCAGTTCTTC. This sequence encodes CASSYPSNGQFF.

V usage is TRBV4-1 and J usage is TRBJ2-7; TRBD1 is a possible D gene (6 bases). CDR1 MGHRA and CDR2 YSYEKL come from the germline V gene. The length of the CDR3 is 15 residues. V was shortened by 2 bases and J by 6 bases, with 17 bases between the two germline ends. The CDR3 reads CASSQTHRVDIEQYF. The CDR3 DNA reads as TGCGCCAGCAGCCAAACCCACAGGGTAGATATCGAGCAGTACTTC.

As regards this clonotype: Possible read error: a much larger clone is one base away. The chain links TRBV20-1 to TRBJ1-1; TRBD1 might be the D (6 bases). The V and J ends lost 1 base and 4 bases respectively, with 16 bases between them. Germline V lookup: CDR1 DFQATT, CDR2 SNEGSKA (reference sequence). CDR3 length equals 15 residues. The CDR3 bases are TGCAGTGCTAGAGCATTGGGACAATGTGTCACTGAAGCTTTCTTT. It codes for CSARALGQCVTEAFF.

Comment on this clonotype: A read error may produce the germline difference seen at one junction end. The chain couples TRBV2 to TRBJ1-2; TRBD1 is a possible D gene (5 bases). Germline CDR1 is SNHLY and CDR2 is FYNNEI. The CDR3 is made up of 15 amino acids. CDR3 bases: TGTGCCAGCAGGGGGACCCAAACTACTAACTATGGCTGCACCTTC. Translation gives CASRGTQTTNYGCTF. The whole variable domain, remainder taken from reference TRBV2 and TRBJ1-2, is EPEVTQTPSHQVTQMGQEVILRCVPISNHLYFYWYRQILGQKVEFLVSFYNNEISEKSEIFDDQFSVERPDGSNFTLKIRSTKLEDSAMYFCASRGTQTTNYGCTFGSGTRLTVV.